The 16 T cell receptor beta chains below were found in one sample sequenced in a study of spatial heterogeneity in lung cancer. Specified time point: blood at routine non-recurrence follow-up after resection. Unsorted whole RNA of tumor, nontumor lung or frozen PBMC was sequenced. TCRdb re-derived calls from the 5' RACE reads in MiXCR, one entry per CDR3 protein. Of about 120,000 distinct CDR3 sequences in the sample, 12% were seen once. Source: PBMCs, taken at follow-up. Receptors were obtained from a male donor with early-stage non-small cell lung cancer.

The sample holds a few counts of this clonotype. The chain couples TRBV18 to TRBJ2-2; tentative D call: TRBD2 (6 bases). This CDR3 is 16 amino acids long. CDR1 is KGHSH and CDR2 is LQKENI in the germline V gene. Between the trimmed V and J ends, which lost 1 base and 7 bases, there was a span of 16 bases. The CDR3 reads CASSPLRLVLDGELFF. The CDR3 DNA is TGTGCCAGCTCACCACTGAGACTAGTGCTTGACGGGGAGCTGTTTTTT. Based on the CDR3 plus reference TRBV18 and TRBJ2-2, the full variable domain is NAGVMQNPRHLVRRRGQEARLRCSPMKGHSHVYWYRQLPEEGLKFMVYLQKENIIDESGMPKERFSAEFPKEGPSILRIQQVVRGDSAAYFCASSPLRLVLDGELFFGEGSRLTVL.

A few counts support this clonotype. V and J are TRBV5-1 and TRBJ2-2; D perhaps matches TRBD1 (5 bases). The CDR3 consists of 15 residues. The V end was cut by 0 bases, the J end by 2 bases, with 8 bases between. CDR1 is SGHRS, CDR2 YFSETQ, per germline. DNA of the CDR3: TGCGCCAGCAGCTTGGGACAGATCAACACCGGGGAGCTGTTTTTT. It is translated as CASSLGQINTGELFF.

This clonotype was detected ten times or more. This sequence joins TRBV5-1 and TRBJ2-2; D might be TRBD1 or TRBD2, each matching 5 bases. The germline CDR1 and CDR2 sequences are SGHRS and YFSETQ. V shed 4 bases and J shed 1 base, with 11 bases lying between them. CDR3 length equals 15 residues. The CDR3 DNA follows: TGCGCCAGCAGCCCGGGGCAGGGGAACACCGGGGAGCTGTTTTTT. This encodes CASSPGQGNTGELFF.

This clonotype has a count of ten or more. The chain carries TRBV20-1 and TRBJ2-7, with TRBD1 identical over 7 bases. CDR3 length: 14 residues. V shed 3 bases, J shed 3 bases, and the junction held 8 bases outside the gene matches. CDR1 is DFQATT, CDR2 SNEGSKA, per germline (reference sequence). The CDR3 DNA is TGCAGTGCTAGCCCCCCCCGGGACAGCTACGAGCAGTACTTC. This gives the protein CSASPPRDSYEQYF.

This clonotype occurred a few times. The V and J genes are TRBV5-1 and TRBJ1-1; the match to TRBD1 covers 11 bases. This CDR3 is 15 amino acids long. The germline CDR1 and CDR2 sequences are SGHRS and YFSETQ. The V and J ends lost 3 bases and 5 bases, in that order; junction bases with no gene match: 6. DNA for the CDR3: TGCGCCAGCAGCTCGACGGGACAGGGGGTTACTGAAGCTTTCTTT. This encodes CASSSTGQGVTEAFF.

This clonotype was recorded many times. The J gene is TRBJ1-5, the V gene TRBV20-1; 7 bases are a match to TRBD1. V was clipped by 0 bases and J by 11 bases; unmatched bases: 13. Germline-derived CDR1 and CDR2 are DFQATT and SNEGSKA (reference sequence). The CDR3 consists of 15 residues. CDR3 protein: CSARDLRQGKKAQHF. In nucleotides, the CDR3 is TGCAGTGCTAGAGACCTACGACAGGGAAAGAAGGCCCAGCATTTT.

This clonotype was seen ten or more times. This chain uses TRBV5-4 with TRBJ2-5; 10 nucleotides match TRBD1. Germline CDR1 SGHNT, CDR2 YYREEE (reference sequence). Trimming removed 4 bases from V and 5 bases from J; junction bases left unmatched: 5. There are 14 residues in the CDR3. In DNA form, the CDR3 reads TGTGCCAGCAGCGCCGACAGGGGGCGGGAGACCCAGTACTTC. It specifies CASSADRGRETQYF. Using reference TRBV5-4 and TRBJ2-5 for the parts outside the CDR3, the full variable domain is ETGVTQSPTHLIKTRGQQVTLRCSSQSGHNTVSWYQQALGQGPQFIFQYYREEENGRGNFPPRFSGLQFPNYSSELNVNALELDDSALYLCASSADRGRETQYFGPGTRLLVL.

The table lists this clonotype with many counts. V is TRBV7-3 and J is TRBJ1-2; TRBD1 aligns across 12 bases. The J segment lost 4 bases and the V segment lost 2 bases, leaving 2 bases of the junction unmatched. The length of the CDR3 is 15 residues. From germline, CDR1 is SGHTA and CDR2 FQGTGA. The CDR3 DNA is TGTGCCAGCAGCTTAGGGACAGGGGGCCGCTATGGCTACACCTTC. Amino acids: CASSLGTGGRYGYTF.

The sample holds a few counts of this clonotype. The rearrangement links TRBV9 to TRBJ1-4; no definite D call. This CDR3 is 18 amino acids long. CDR1 and CDR2 from the germline V gene are SGDLS and YYNGEE. V was shortened by 4 bases and J by 2 bases, with 21 bases between the two germline ends. For the CDR3, the DNA is TGTGCCAGCAGCCCTTCGTGGGAGGCCGGCTTTACTAATGAAAAACTGTTTTTT. Protein sequence: CASSPSWEAGFTNEKLFF.

This clonotype was picked up many times. The genes are TRBV20-1 and TRBJ1-4; D not resolved. This CDR3 is built from 12 residues. With 4 bases removed from V and 5 bases from J, the gap between germline ends came to 8 bases. Germline CDR1 reads DFQATT; CDR2 reads SNEGSKA (reference sequence). Here the CDR3 reads CSATGGNEKLFF. CDR3 DNA sequence: TGCAGTGCTACAGGCGGGAATGAAAAACTGTTTTTT.

This clonotype was observed a few times. This CDR3 is CASRGAGARANYGYTF. The CDR3 nucleotides are TGTGCCAGCAGGGGTGCAGGGGCCAGAGCTAACTATGGCTACACCTTC. The gene calls are TRBV6-1 and TRBJ1-2; weak D call: TRBD1 (6 bases). The CDR3 consists of 16 residues. The V end lost 6 bases, the J end lost 0 bases, and 17 bases lay between the germline ends. Germline CDR1 and CDR2: MNHNS and SASEGT.

This clonotype was observed many times. V gene TRBV29-1 combines with J gene TRBJ2-7, with TRBD1 matching over 7 bases. V was clipped by 4 bases and J by 4 bases; unmatched bases: 10. Per germline, CDR1 SQVTM and CDR2 ANQGSEA. This CDR3 is 14 amino acids long. CDR3 nucleotide sequence: TGCAGCGTTGCCCTCTCTGCGACAGGGTACGAGCAGTACTTC. It encodes CSVALSATGYEQYF.

This clonotype was counted at least ten times. This rearrangement joins TRBV7-8 to TRBJ2-2, with TRBD2 matching over 11 bases. The CDR3 loop spans 18 amino acids. Germline loops: CDR1 SGHVS, CDR2 FQNEAQ. V lost 0 bases to trimming and J lost 2 bases; unmatched junction nucleotides: 5. This chain's CDR3 is CASSLAPSGGPNTGELFF. CDR3 in DNA: TGTGCCAGCAGCTTAGCTCCTAGCGGGGGGCCCAACACCGGGGAGCTGTTTTTT.

The J gene is TRBJ2-5, the V gene TRBV5-1; D is unresolved. The CDR3 length is 14 residues. The V end was cut by 0 bases, the J end by 1 base, with 7 bases between. Germline lookup yields CDR1 SGHRS and CDR2 YFSETQ. In DNA, the CDR3 is TGCGCCAGCAGCTTGGCCAAAGCCCAAGAGACCCAGTACTTC. Protein sequence: CASSLAKAQETQYF.

This chain connects TRBV28 to TRBJ2-6, with D uncertain. The CDR3 runs to 13 residues. Germline V gives CDR1 MDHEN, CDR2 SYDVKM. The V and J ends lost 2 bases and 3 bases respectively, with 2 bases between them. CDR3: CASSLHGANVLTF. CDR3 DNA: TGTGCCAGCAGTTTACATGGGGCCAACGTCCTGACTTTC. Filled out from reference TRBV28 and TRBJ2-6, the complete variable domain reads DVKVTQSSRYLVKRTGEKVFLECVQDMDHENMFWYRQDPGLGLRLIYFSYDVKMKEKGDIPEGYSVSREKKERFSLILESASTNQTSMYLCASSLHGANVLTFGAGSRLTVL.

This clonotype is medium-sized by share. V usage is TRBV4-1 and J usage is TRBJ1-1; D gene uncertain. V was clipped by 0 bases and J by 3 bases, with 11 bases between them. The CDR3 loop spans 15 amino acids. Germline-derived CDR1 and CDR2 are MGHRA and YSYEKL. The CDR3 loop is CASSQESEVDTEAFF. CDR3 coding DNA: TGCGCCAGCAGCCAAGAGAGCGAAGTCGACACTGAAGCTTTCTTT.